Listed below are T cell receptor beta chains from one sample, sequenced in a study of memory B cells and T cells in multiple sclerosis. The data were produced by immunoSEQ multiplex PCR, yet TCRdb's version contains in-frame clones alone and is incomplete. The table has 12,000 to 15,000 clones, approximately 69% seen once. The sample was memory (CD45RO+) CD4+ T cells from blood. These receptors originate from a human donor with multiple sclerosis. Each CDR3 is given with its conserved first and last residue. A D gene is named only where the DNA matches it firmly. The size entry is marked missing in some rows and otherwise reads once, few, many or a size class.

V	D	size	J	DNA	CDR3
TRBV27	NA	few	TRBJ1-1	TGTGCCAGCAGTTTTCGGGTGTTCACTGAAGCTTTCTTT	CASSFRVFTEAFF
TRBV28	TRBD2	NA	TRBJ2-3	TGTGCCAGCAGTCCTCGGAGTAGCGGGACTCACACGGATACGCAGTATTTT	CASSPRSSGTHTDTQYF
TRBV11-2	NA	NA	TRBJ2-7	TGTGCCAGCAGCTTAGGGGGGCCGCTCTTATTATACGAGCAGTACTTC	CASSLGGPLLLYEQYF
TRBV15	TRBD1	NA	TRBJ2-7	TGTGCCACCAGCAAGGACAGGGGTGACGAGCAGTACTTC	CATSKDRGDEQYF
TRBV28	TRBD1	once	TRBJ1-2	TGTGCCAGCAGTTTACTTAGTAGACAGGGGGCAGATGGCTACACCTTC	CASSLLSRQGADGYTF
TRBV28	NA	NA	TRBJ2-1	TGTGCCAGCGGGGAGGCACGGGATGAGCAGTTCTTC	CASGEARDEQFF
TRBV7-8	TRBD1	NA	TRBJ1-1	TGTGCCAGCAGCTTGATGAAAGGACAGGCAGGGCGGAACACTGAAGCTTTCTTT	CASSLMKGQAGRNTEAFF
TRBV5-1	TRBD1	NA	TRBJ1-2	TGCGCCAGCAGCTTGGCCGGGACAGGGGGCGGCTACACCTTC	CASSLAGTGGGYTF
TRBV5-4	TRBD1	NA	TRBJ2-1	TGTGCCAGCAGCGGATACAGGGGGCTGGACTACAATGAGCAGTTCTTC	CASSGYRGLDYNEQFF
TRBV7-7	TRBD2	NA	TRBJ2-1	TGTGCTAGCAGCTTAGAGGCGGGAGCTTTCAATGAGCAGTTCTTC	CASSLEAGAFNEQFF
TRBV13	NA	NA	TRBJ1-2	TGTGCCAGCAGCCCGCGGAACTATGGCTACACCTTC	CASSPRNYGYTF
TRBV28	NA	NA	TRBJ2-7	TGTGCCAGCAGTTTATGGCAGGAATCATACGAGCAGTACTTC	CASSLWQESYEQYF
TRBV6-1	TRBD1	NA	TRBJ2-3	TGTGCCACTGGACAGGGCACAGATACGCAGTATTTT	CATGQGTDTQYF
TRBV15	TRBD1	NA	TRBJ1-2	TGTGCCACCAGCAAAGGATTCGGGACAGGGGGCAGTGGCTACACCTTC	CATSKGFGTGGSGYTF
TRBV19	NA	NA	TRBJ2-7	TGTGCCAGTAGTCCTTCCTGGGGGCCCGAGCAGTACTTC	CASSPSWGPEQYF
TRBV9	TRBD1	NA	TRBJ1-1	TGTGCCAGCAGCCCTAGGACAGGGGTTATCACTGAAGCTTTCTTT	CASSPRTGVITEAFF
TRBV7-8	TRBD1	NA	TRBJ1-1	TGTGCCAGCAGCAGGGGGACAGGGAAGACTGAAGCTTTCTTT	CASSRGTGKTEAFF
TRBV6-5	NA	large	TRBJ2-5	TGTGCCAGCAAGCTTCAGGCTCGCCAAGAGACCCAGTACTTC	CASKLQARQETQYF
TRBV27	TRBD2	NA	TRBJ2-1	TGTGCCAGCAGACCCGAGACGGGACTAGCGGGAGGGAGAAGGAGCTACAATGAGCAGTTCTTC	CASRPETGLAGGRRSYNEQFF
TRBV15	NA	NA	TRBJ1-2	TGTGCCACCAGCAGAACAGCATCAGCTAACTATGGCTACACCTTC	CATSRTASANYGYTF
TRBV5-1	NA	NA	TRBJ1-5	TGCGCCAGCAGCCCAGTCCGGGGGAGTCATAGCAATCAGCCCCAGCATTTT	CASSPVRGSHSNQPQHF
TRBV2	TRBD1	few	TRBJ1-1	TGTGCCAGCAGTTTAGACAGGGACACTGAAGCTTTCTTT	CASSLDRDTEAFF
TRBV19	TRBD1	NA	TRBJ2-6	TGTGCCAGTAGTATAGACGACAGGGGGCTAGGGGTCTCTGGGGCCAACGTCCTGACTTTC	CASSIDDRGLGVSGANVLTF